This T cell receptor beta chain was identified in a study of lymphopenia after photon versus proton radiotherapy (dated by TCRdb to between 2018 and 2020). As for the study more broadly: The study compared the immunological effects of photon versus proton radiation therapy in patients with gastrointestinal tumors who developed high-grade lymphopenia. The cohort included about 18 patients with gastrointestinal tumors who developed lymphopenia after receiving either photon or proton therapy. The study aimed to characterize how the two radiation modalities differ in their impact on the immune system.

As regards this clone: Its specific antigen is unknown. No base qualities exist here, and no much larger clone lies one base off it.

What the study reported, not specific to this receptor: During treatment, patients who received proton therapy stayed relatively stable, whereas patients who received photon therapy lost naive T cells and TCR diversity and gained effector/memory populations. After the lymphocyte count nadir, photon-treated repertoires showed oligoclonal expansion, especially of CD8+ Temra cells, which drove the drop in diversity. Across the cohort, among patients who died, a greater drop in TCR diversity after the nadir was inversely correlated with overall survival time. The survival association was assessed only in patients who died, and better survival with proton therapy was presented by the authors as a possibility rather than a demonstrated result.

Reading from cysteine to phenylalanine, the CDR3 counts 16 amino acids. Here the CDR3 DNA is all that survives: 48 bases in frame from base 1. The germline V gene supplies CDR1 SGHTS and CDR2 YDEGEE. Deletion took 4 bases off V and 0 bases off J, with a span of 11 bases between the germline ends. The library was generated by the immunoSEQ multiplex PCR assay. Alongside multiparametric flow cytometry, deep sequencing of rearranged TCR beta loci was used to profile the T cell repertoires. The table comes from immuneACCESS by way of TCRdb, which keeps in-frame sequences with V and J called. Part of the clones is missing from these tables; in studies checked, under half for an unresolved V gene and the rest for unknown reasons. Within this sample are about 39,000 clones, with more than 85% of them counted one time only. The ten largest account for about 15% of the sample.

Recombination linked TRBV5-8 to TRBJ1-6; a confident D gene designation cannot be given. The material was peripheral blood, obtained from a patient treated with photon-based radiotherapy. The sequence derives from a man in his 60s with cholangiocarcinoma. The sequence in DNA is TGTGCCAGCAGCCCGAGGGTCTCCTCCTATAATTCACCCCTCCACTTT. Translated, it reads CASSPRVSSYNSPLHF.